This is a list of T cell receptor beta chains from one sample in a study of blood T cells in healthy people across ages. TCRdb re-derived calls from the 5' RACE reads in MiXCR, one entry per CDR3 protein. The sample lists 2 million or so distinct CDR3 sequences, roughly 49% seen once, with roughly 2.1% in the top ten. Sequenced: blood. The receptors originated from a woman in her forties in good health. The CDR3 runs from the conserved cysteine through the conserved F or W. A D gene is named only where the DNA matches it firmly. Clone size is shown for a subset of rows, as once, few, many or a class of expanded clone.

TRBJ1-5 once TRBV15 - CATSRARQDNQPQHF TGTGCCACCAGCAGAGCCCGACAGGACAATCAGCCCCAGCATTTT
TRBJ2-7 many TRBV29-1 - CSVEVKGYEQYF TGCAGCGTTGAAGTTAAGGGGTACGAGCAGTACTTC
TRBJ2-1 few TRBV12-3/TRBV12-4 - CASRNEYQGGNEQFF TGTGCCAGCAGGAATGAATATCAGGGGGGCAATGAGCAGTTCTTC
TRBJ1-1 - TRBV27 - CASSWVPTASEAFF TGTGCCAGCAGTTGGGTCCCTACGGCCTCTGAAGCTTTCTTT
TRBJ2-1 - TRBV10-3 - CAISELVGLGEQFF TGTGCCATCAGTGAGTTGGTTGGGTTAGGAGAGCAGTTCTTC
TRBJ1-4 - TRBV12-3/TRBV12-4 TRBD1 CASSWDRAREKLFF TGTGCCAGCAGTTGGGACAGGGCCCGTGAAAAACTGTTTTTT
TRBJ2-4 - TRBV27 - CASSLAAGQFIQYF TGTGCCAGCAGTTTGGCTGCGGGACAGTTCATTCAGTACTTC
TRBJ2-5 few TRBV20-1 TRBD2 CSARDGAGGETQYF TGCAGTGCTAGAGATGGGGCGGGGGGGGAGACCCAGTACTTC
TRBJ2-4 - TRBV7-9 - CASSLDRQGNKNIQYF TGTGCCAGCAGCTTGGACCGTCAGGGAAACAAAAACATTCAGTACTTC
TRBJ2-5 - TRBV3-1 - CASSQVSWQGPDDQETQYF TGTGCCAGCAGCCAAGTCTCGTGGCAGGGACCCGATGACCAAGAGACCCAGTACTTC
TRBJ1-2 - TRBV6-2/TRBV6-3 - CASTIQSNYGYTF TGTGCCAGCACCATTCAAAGTAACTATGGCTACACCTTC
TRBJ1-1 - TRBV6-1 - CANGGVMNTEAFF TGTGCCAACGGGGGTGTGATGAACACTGAAGCTTTCTTT
TRBJ2-3 - TRBV27 - CASSLWETTDTQYF TGTGCCAGCAGTTTATGGGAGACCACAGATACGCAGTATTTT
TRBJ2-5 once TRBV5-6 TRBD1 CASSLPQSRDRERHNEQYF TGTGCCAGCAGCTTGCCACAATCTAGGGACAGGGAAAGGCACAATGAGCAGTACTTC
TRBJ1-5 - TRBV20-1 - CSATFLGGSNQPQHF TGCAGTGCTACCTTCCTGGGCGGGAGCAATCAGCCCCAGCATTTT
TRBJ2-7 few TRBV7-2 TRBD2 CASTHEERGGLHEQYF TGTGCCAGTACCCACGAGGAGCGGGGGGGCCTCCACGAGCAGTACTTC
TRBJ2-2 once TRBV3-1 - CASRVSRLNTGELFF TGTGCCAGCCGCGTAAGTCGACTGAACACCGGGGAGCTGTTTTTT
TRBJ2-7 - TRBV5-1 TRBD2 CASSSRTSGSSYNEQYF TGCGCCAGCAGCTCTCGGACTAGCGGGAGCTCCTACAATGAGCAGTACTTC
TRBJ1-2 - TRBV20-1 - CSARATGLPNYGYTF TGCAGTGCTAGAGCAACAGGCCTACCTAACTATGGCTACACCTTC
TRBJ2-3 - TRBV6-5 - CAGSWGLSTDTQYF TGTGCCGGCAGTTGGGGACTCTCCACAGATACGCAGTATTTT
TRBJ1-1 - TRBV6-5 - CASSYSSRRGGTEAFF TGTGCCAGCAGTTACTCATCTAGACGGGGAGGAACTGAAGCTTTCTTT
TRBJ2-5 - TRBV7-9 TRBD2 CASSRKGLAGFETQYF TGTGCCAGCAGCCGCAAGGGACTAGCGGGGTTTGAGACCCAGTACTTC
TRBJ2-1 - TRBV7-9 - CASTPRWGVYNEQFF TGTGCCAGCACCCCCCGGTGGGGGGTCTACAATGAGCAGTTCTTC
TRBJ2-1 - TRBV7-2 TRBD2 CASSLAGRGGQGEQFF TGTGCCAGCAGCTTAGCTGGGCGGGGGGGCCAAGGAGAGCAGTTCTTC
TRBJ1-1 - TRBV6-5 - CASSHERAAEAFF TGTGCCAGCAGCCACGAAAGGGCGGCTGAAGCTTTCTTT
TRBJ2-5 - TRBV11-2 - CASSFEVVLGETQYF TGTGCCAGCAGCTTTGAAGTGGTTTTAGGAGAGACCCAGTACTTC
TRBJ2-3 few TRBV20-1 - CSARDLYVTQYF TGCAGTGCTAGAGATCTATACGTCACGCAGTATTTT
TRBJ1-2 many TRBV6-5 - CASSYGGEGYTF TGTGCCAGCAGTTACGGAGGGGAAGGCTACACCTTC
TRBJ2-3 - TRBV7-3 - CASSFTVSTDTQYF TGTGCCAGCAGCTTCACAGTTAGCACAGATACGCAGTATTTT
TRBJ2-5 - TRBV28 TRBD1 CASTHGDRETQYF TGTGCCAGCACCCACGGGGACAGAGAGACCCAGTACTTC
TRBJ2-3 - TRBV13 TRBD2 CASSSGLAGAFTDTRYF TGTGCCAGCAGCTCCGGACTAGCGGGGGCCTTCACAGATACGCGGTATTTT
TRBJ1-1 once TRBV6-2/TRBV6-3 - CAPDGREAFF TGTGCCCCGGACGGCCGAGAAGCTTTCTTT
TRBJ2-5 - TRBV7-9 - CASNTALETQYF TGTGCCAGCAACACAGCGTTGGAGACCCAGTACTTC
TRBJ2-7 many TRBV3-1 - CASSQDLVYEQYF TGTGCCAGCAGCCAAGATTTAGTCTACGAGCAGTACTTC
TRBJ1-1 - TRBV6-5 - CASSYSTRGLTEAFF TGTGCCAGCAGTTACTCGACCAGGGGCCTCACTGAAGCTTTCTTT
TRBJ2-1 few TRBV12-3/TRBV12-4 - CASRPLVGLHNEQFF TGTGCCAGCAGACCCCTAGTGGGGTTACACAATGAGCAGTTCTTC
TRBJ2-1 - TRBV6-5 - CASSYSSTGSIYNEQFF TGTGCCAGCAGCTACTCTTCCACGGGGTCTATATACAATGAGCAGTTCTTC
TRBJ2-7 few TRBV2 TRBD1 CATRRQGLTRLEQYF TGTGCCACCAGACGACAGGGCCTGACGAGATTAGAGCAGTACTTC
TRBJ2-7 few TRBV7-9 TRBD2 CASSFAGENYEQYF TGTGCCAGCAGCTTCGCGGGGGAGAACTACGAGCAGTACTTC
TRBJ2-5 few TRBV20-1 - CSARDSPQETQYF TGCAGTGCTAGAGATAGTCCTCAAGAGACCCAGTACTTC
TRBJ1-2 - TRBV5-6 - CASSRARDPTNLRYGYTF TGTGCCAGCAGCCGTGCGAGAGACCCTACGAATTTACGCTATGGCTACACCTTC
TRBJ2-1 few TRBV5-1 TRBD2 CASSLASGGGPSYNEQFF TGCGCCAGCAGCTTGGCTAGCGGGGGGGGGCCCTCCTACAATGAGCAGTTCTTC
TRBJ2-5 - TRBV12-3/TRBV12-4 TRBD1 CASRARQGYADEQYF TGTGCCAGCAGGGCACGACAGGGCTACGCGGATGAGCAGTACTTC
TRBJ2-1 - TRBV20-1 TRBD2 CSSVLSGLAGGLGEQFF TGCAGTTCGGTCCTCTCTGGACTAGCGGGGGGTCTAGGGGAGCAGTTCTTC
TRBJ2-3 once TRBV4-1 - CASSWWGLGTDTQYF TGCGCCAGCAGTTGGTGGGGGCTCGGCACAGATACGCAGTATTTT
TRBJ2-1 many TRBV28 - CASSPPWGEQFF TGTGCCAGCAGCCCCCCCTGGGGGGAGCAGTTCTTC
TRBJ2-5 - TRBV13 - CASSLGRGTETQYF TGTGCCAGCAGCTTAGGTCGGGGCACAGAGACCCAGTACTTC
TRBJ2-7 few TRBV4-2 - CASSQDKQGRYEQYF TGTGCCAGCAGCCAAGATAAACAGGGTCGGTACGAGCAGTACTTC
TRBJ2-1 - TRBV20-1 TRBD2 CSLKGLAGGRSYNEQFF TGCAGTCTGAAGGGACTAGCGGGGGGACGATCCTACAATGAGCAGTTCTTC